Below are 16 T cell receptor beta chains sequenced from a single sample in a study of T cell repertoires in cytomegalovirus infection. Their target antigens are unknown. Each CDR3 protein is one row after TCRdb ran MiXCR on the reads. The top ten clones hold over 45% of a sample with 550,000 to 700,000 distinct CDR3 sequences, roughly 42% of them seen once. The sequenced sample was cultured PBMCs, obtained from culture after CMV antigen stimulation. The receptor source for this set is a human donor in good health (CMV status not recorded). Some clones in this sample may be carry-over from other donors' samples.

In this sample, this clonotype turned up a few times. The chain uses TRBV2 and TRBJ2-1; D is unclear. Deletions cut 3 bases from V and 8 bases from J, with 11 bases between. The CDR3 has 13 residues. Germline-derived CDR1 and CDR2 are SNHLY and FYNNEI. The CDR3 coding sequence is TGTGCCAGCAGTGAGGAAGGGTACGATGAGCAGTTCTTC. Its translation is CASSEEGYDEQFF.

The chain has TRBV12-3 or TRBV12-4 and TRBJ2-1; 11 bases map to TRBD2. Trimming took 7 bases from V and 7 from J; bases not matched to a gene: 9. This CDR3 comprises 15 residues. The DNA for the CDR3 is TGTGCCAGCAACATCTTAGCGGGGGGGCGAAATGAGCAGTTCTTC. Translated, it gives CASNILAGGRNEQFF.

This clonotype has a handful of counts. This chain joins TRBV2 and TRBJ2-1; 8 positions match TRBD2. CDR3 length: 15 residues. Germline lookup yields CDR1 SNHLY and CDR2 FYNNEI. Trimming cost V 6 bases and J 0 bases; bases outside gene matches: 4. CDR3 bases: TGTGCCAGCAGATTAGCGGGAACCTCCTACAATGAGCAGTTCTTC. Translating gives CASRLAGTSYNEQFF.

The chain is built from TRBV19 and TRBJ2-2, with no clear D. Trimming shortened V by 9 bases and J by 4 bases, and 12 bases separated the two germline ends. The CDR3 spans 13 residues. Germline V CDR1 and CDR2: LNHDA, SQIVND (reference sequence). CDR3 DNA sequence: TGTGCCAGCCGTAAACAGAGCACCGGGGAGCTGTTTTTT. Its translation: CASRKQSTGELFF.

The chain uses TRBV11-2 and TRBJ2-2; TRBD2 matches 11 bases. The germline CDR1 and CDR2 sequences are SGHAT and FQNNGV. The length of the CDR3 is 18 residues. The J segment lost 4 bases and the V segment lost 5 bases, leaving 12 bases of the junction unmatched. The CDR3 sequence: CASSPGLAGGRLTGELFF. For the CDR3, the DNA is TGTGCCAGCAGCCCAGGACTAGCGGGTGGGAGGCTCACCGGGGAGCTGTTTTTT.

The CDR3 loop reads CASSHRGTQNNEQFF. The CDR3 bases are TGCGCCAGCAGCCACCGAGGAACCCAAAACAATGAGCAGTTCTTC. V gene TRBV4-1 combines with J gene TRBJ2-1; no clear D. V was shortened by 3 bases and J by 5 bases, with 14 bases between the two germline ends. The CDR3 extends over 15 amino acids. Germline CDR1 MGHRA, CDR2 YSYEKL.

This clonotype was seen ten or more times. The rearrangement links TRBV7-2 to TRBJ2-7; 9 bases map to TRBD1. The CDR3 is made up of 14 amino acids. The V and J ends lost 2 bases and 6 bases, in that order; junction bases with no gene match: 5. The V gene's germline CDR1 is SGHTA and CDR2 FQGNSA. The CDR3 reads CASSLRTGESEQYF. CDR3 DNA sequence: TGTGCCAGCAGCTTACGGACAGGGGAATCCGAGCAGTACTTC.

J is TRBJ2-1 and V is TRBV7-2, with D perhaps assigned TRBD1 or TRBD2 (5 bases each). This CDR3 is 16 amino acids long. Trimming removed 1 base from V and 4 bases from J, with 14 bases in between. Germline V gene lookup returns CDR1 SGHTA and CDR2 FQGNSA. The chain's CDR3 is CASSLEIGAPYNEQFF. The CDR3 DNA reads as TGTGCCAGCAGCTTAGAAATCGGGGCCCCATACAATGAGCAGTTCTTC.

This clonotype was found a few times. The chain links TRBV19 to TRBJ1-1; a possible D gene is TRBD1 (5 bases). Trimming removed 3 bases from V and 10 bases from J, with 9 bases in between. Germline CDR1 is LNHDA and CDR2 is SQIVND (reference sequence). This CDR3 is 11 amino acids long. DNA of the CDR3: TGTGCCAGTAGTATCGGGGCTACAGCTTTCTTT. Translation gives CASSIGATAFF.

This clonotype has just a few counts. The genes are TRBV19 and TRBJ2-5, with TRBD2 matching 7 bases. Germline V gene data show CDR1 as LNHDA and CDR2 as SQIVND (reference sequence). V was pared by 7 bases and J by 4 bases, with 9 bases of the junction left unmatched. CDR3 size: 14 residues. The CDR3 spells CASTPGGGGETQYF. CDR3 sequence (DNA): TGTGCCAGTACCCCGGGAGGAGGAGGAGAGACCCAGTACTTC.

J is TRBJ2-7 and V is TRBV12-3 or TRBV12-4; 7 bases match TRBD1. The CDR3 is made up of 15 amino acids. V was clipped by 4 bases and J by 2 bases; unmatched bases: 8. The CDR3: CASSYGQEAPYEQYF. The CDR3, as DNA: TGTGCCAGCAGTTACGGACAGGAGGCTCCCTACGAGCAGTACTTC.

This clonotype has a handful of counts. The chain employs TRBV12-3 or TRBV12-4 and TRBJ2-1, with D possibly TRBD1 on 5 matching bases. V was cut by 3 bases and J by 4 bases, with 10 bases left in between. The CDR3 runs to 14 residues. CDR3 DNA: TGTGCCAGCAGTTTTCGTGGACAATACAATGAGCAGTTCTTC. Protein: CASSFRGQYNEQFF.

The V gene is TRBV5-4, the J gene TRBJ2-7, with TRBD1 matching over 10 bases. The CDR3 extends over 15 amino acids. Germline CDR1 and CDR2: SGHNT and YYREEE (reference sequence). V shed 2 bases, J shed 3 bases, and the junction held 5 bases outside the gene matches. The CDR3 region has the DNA TGTGCCAGCAGCTTTCCGGGACAGGGGAACTACGAGCAGTACTTC. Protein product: CASSFPGQGNYEQYF.

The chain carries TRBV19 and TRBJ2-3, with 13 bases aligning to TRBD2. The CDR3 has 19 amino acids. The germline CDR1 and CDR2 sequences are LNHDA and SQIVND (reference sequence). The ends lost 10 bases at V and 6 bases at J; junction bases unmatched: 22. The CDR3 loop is CATQDTIRLAGGLIDTQYF. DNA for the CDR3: TGTGCCACCCAGGACACAATAAGACTAGCGGGAGGCCTCATCGATACGCAGTATTTT.

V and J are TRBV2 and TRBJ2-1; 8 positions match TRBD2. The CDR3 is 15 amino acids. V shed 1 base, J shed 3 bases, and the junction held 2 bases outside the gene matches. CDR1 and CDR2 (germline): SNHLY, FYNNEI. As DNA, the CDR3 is TGTGCCAGCAGTGAAGGGGGACTAGGCTACAATGAGCAGTTCTTC. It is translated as CASSEGGLGYNEQFF.

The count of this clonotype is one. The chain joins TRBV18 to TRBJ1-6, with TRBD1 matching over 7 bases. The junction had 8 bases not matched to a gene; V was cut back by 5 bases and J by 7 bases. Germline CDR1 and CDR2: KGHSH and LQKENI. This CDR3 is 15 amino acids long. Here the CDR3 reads CASSALGTDNSPLHF. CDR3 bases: TGTGCCAGCTCAGCCCTCGGGACAGACAATTCACCCCTCCACTTT.